Listed below are T cell receptor beta chains from one sample, sequenced in a study of identical twins. TCRdb called the 5' RACE reads again in MiXCR, with one record for every CDR3 protein. This sample has approximately 600,000 distinct CDR3 sequences, with 9.6% found just once. These data also formed part of another study, on yellow fever vaccine responses in identical twins.

Material: PBMCs. These receptors all come from a woman aged 18-29 years in good health. Each CDR3 is given with its conserved first and last residue. The order of the fields is CDR3 length, clone size, V gene, D gene, J gene, CDR3 DNA, CDR3 protein. The D gene is left open where the match is weak. Some rows have no size entry. The others give once, few or many, or a class for an expanded clone.

15	many	TRBV5-1	TRBD2	TRBJ2-7	TGCGCCAGCAGCTCCAGGCCCGGGGGGGAATACGAGCAGTACTTC	CASSSRPGGEYEQYF
11	few	TRBV20-1	.	TRBJ2-1	TGCAGTGCCACCCCGGAGGGTGAGCAGTTCTTC	CSATPEGEQFF
16	many	TRBV11-2	TRBD2	TRBJ2-1	TGTGCCAGCAGCCCCAGGACTAGCGGGAGATACAATGAGCAGTTCTTC	CASSPRTSGRYNEQFF
16	many	TRBV28	TRBD2	TRBJ2-3	TGTGCCAGCAGTTTATCATCTAGCGGGATGGGAAATACGCAGTATTTT	CASSLSSSGMGNTQYF
14	few	TRBV7-9	.	TRBJ2-1	TGTGCCAGCAGCTCCCCGCAGAGATACAATGAGCAGTTCTTC	CASSSPQRYNEQFF
18	many	TRBV4-2	TRBD1	TRBJ2-7	TGTGCCAGCAGCCAAGAGGGACAGATAACCGAGGGGACCTACGAGCAGTACTTC	CASSQEGQITEGTYEQYF
14	.	TRBV2	TRBD1	TRBJ2-7	TGTGCCAGCAGTCCGACAGGGAGTTCGCACGAGCAGTACTTC	CASSPTGSSHEQYF
15	.	TRBV28	.	TRBJ1-5	TGTGCCAGCAGTGCCCGGGGGATGGGCAATCAGCCCCAGCATTTT	CASSARGMGNQPQHF
14	many	TRBV29-1	.	TRBJ2-1	TGCAGCCACGACAGCCCGACAACCAGCAATGAGCAGTTCTTC	CSHDSPTTSNEQFF
16	.	TRBV6-1	TRBD2	TRBJ2-5	TGTGCCAGCAACCCAAGACTAGCGGGAGGCCCCGAGACCCAGTACTTC	CASNPRLAGGPETQYF
16	many	TRBV20-1	.	TRBJ1-4	TGCAGTGCTAGAGTAGCAGGGCTCTCAACTAATGAAAAACTGTTTTTT	CSARVAGLSTNEKLFF
17	few	TRBV27	TRBD1	TRBJ2-2	TGTGCCACCAAAAGTCTGGGGACAGGGGGTGTCACCGGGGAGCTGTTTTTT	CATKSLGTGGVTGELFF
14	many	TRBV5-1	.	TRBJ2-7	TGCGCCAGCAACTTGAACCCTAGGCCCTACGAGCAGTACTTC	CASNLNPRPYEQYF
16	few	TRBV11-2	TRBD1	TRBJ1-5	TGTGCCAGCAGCTCCGGGACAGGGGGTCTGAATCAGCCCCAGCATTTT	CASSSGTGGLNQPQHF
14	.	TRBV9	TRBD1	TRBJ2-4	TGTGCCAGCACCGCCGGGACAGGGGGCAACATTCAGTACTTC	CASTAGTGGNIQYF